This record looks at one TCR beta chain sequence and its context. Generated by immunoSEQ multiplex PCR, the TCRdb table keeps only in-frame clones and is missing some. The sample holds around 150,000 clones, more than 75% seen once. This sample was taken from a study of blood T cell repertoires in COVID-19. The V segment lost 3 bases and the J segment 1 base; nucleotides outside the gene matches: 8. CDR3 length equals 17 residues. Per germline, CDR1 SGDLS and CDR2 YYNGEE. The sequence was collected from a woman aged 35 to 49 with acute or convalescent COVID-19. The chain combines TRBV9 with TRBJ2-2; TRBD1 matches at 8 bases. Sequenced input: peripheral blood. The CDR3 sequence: CASSAPSGQGNTGELFF. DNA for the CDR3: TGTGCCAGCAGCGCCCCCTCCGGACAGGGGAACACCGGGGAGCTGTTTTTT.